This T cell receptor (beta chain) comes out of a study of CD8+ T cells in alopecia areata. Stated treatment: oral pan-JAK inhibitor, 5-10 mg twice daily. Unmatched junction bases numbered 10, after V lost 6 bases and J lost 4 bases. The CDR3 is 15 residues long. CDR1 is SNHLY, CDR2 FYNNEI, per germline. Extraction and reverse transcription of RNA yielded cDNA as the sequencing template. Generated by immunoSEQ multiplex PCR, the TCRdb table keeps only in-frame clones and is missing some. This table has 150,000 to 200,000 clones, about 55% appearing once. For this clone: The antigen is unknown.

Study-wide results and limits: Baseline CD8+ expansion's link to response remains uncertain, as there was one nonresponder.

The TCR was taken from a human donor with alopecia areata. The V gene is TRBV2, the J gene TRBJ2-7; TRBD1 agrees at 9 bases. Sequencing was performed on CD8+ T cells sorted from blood, taken at week 24, from a patient treated with tofacitinib. CDR3 bases: TGTGCCAGCAGGATAACCGGGACAGGGACGTACGAGCAGTACTTC. Translating gives CASRITGTGTYEQYF. Supplemented by reference TRBV2 and TRBJ2-7, the full variable domain reads EPEVTQTPSHQVTQMGQEVILRCVPISNHLYFYWYRQILGQKVEFLVSFYNNEISEKSEIFDDQFSVERPDGSNFTLKIRSTKLEDSAMYFCASRITGTGTYEQYFGPGTRLTVT.